What follows is one T cell receptor beta chain and its context. As yet, its antigen is unknown. Amplification from RNA transcripts yielded the TCR beta CDR3 regions. HTBI-primed first-round RT-PCR preceded second-round multiplex PCR. TCRdb re-called the multiplex PCR reads with MiXCR, one entry per CDR3 protein. The table records around 590,000 distinct CDR3 sequences, less than 45% of them present only once. Orbital computed tomography, together with clinical symptoms, serum thyroxine, TRAb and thyroid ultrasound, was used for diagnosis. This entry comes from a study of Graves' ophthalmopathy and Graves' hyperthyroidism. Between the trimmed V and J ends, which lost 7 bases and 2 bases, there was a span of 6 bases. The CDR3 runs to 11 residues. The germline gives CDR1 SNHLY, CDR2 FYNNEI. Study-level results: The model flagged ophthalmopathy progression at 55% to 71% sensitivity and nearly 75% specificity.

This clonotype originated in an adult man with Graves' hyperthyroidism. Source material: peripheral blood or thyroid tissue (not recorded which). The chain combines TRBV2 with TRBJ2-7; the D is unclear. CDR3 coding DNA: TGTGCCAGCACTCTAGCCTACGAGCAGTACGTC. The encoded protein is CASTLAYEQYV.